The following is a T cell receptor beta chain sequence with its context. The target antigen is unknown. Method: immunoSEQ multiplex PCR; TCRdb's copy keeps in-frame clones and lacks some. The sample has around 200,000 clones, 88% seen once. Germline CDR1 is MNHEY and CDR2 is SVGAGI. CDR3 size: 14 residues. V was cut by 0 bases and J by 1 base, with 6 bases left in between. The data stem from a study of T cell responses to AZD1222 COVID-19 vaccine. Study at large: Analysis merged second doses at about 4 or about 12 weeks.

Study conclusions and caveats: Possibly, clonal diversity was underestimated; donors were largely white British and included more females. Seropositive AZD1222 recipients at baseline numbered only 5 or 6. Unmutated variant regions are reportedly the target of nearly half of TCRs that are spike-specific.

This specimen consisted of peripheral blood, obtained on day 0 of AZD1222 vaccination. This rearrangement joins TRBV6-5 to TRBJ2-5; D uncertain. The TCR was taken from an adult in good health. DNA of the CDR3: TGTGCCAGCAGTTACTCGCCCTTCCAAGAGACCCAGTACTTC. Translating gives CASSYSPFQETQYF.